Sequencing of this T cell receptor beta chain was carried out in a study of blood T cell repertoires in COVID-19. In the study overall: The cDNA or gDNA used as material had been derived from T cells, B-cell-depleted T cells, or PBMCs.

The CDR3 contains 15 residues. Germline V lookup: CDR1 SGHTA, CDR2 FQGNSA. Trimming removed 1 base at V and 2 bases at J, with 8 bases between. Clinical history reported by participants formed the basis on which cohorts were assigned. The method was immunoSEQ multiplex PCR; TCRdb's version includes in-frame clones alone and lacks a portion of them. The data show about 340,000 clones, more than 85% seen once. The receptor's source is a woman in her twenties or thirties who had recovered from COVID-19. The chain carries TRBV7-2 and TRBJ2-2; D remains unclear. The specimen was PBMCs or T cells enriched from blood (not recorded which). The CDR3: CASSLVSPNTGELFF. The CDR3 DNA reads TGTGCCAGCAGCTTAGTCTCCCCCAACACCGGGGAGCTGTTTTTT.